The rows below give T cell receptor beta chains drawn from one sample of a study of blood T cell repertoires in COVID-19. Profiling relied on immunoSEQ multiplex PCR, and the TCRdb table lists in-frame clones only, not all of them. The table shows more than 200,000 clones, with roughly 84% occurring only once. The sample consisted of peripheral blood. These receptors originate from a woman aged 40 to 55 who had recovered from COVID-19. CDR3s include the opening cysteine and the closing phenylalanine or tryptophan.

V gene	J gene	CDR3 protein
TRBV5-1	TRBJ1-6	CASSLTTTQGPNSPLHF
TRBV27	TRBJ2-1	CASRAYNEQFF
TRBV7-9	TRBJ2-5	CASSLVTSGGETQYF
TRBV7-2	TRBJ2-7	CASSSNWGTGATEQYF
TRBV28	TRBJ1-2	CASSSLDRAYYGYTF
TRBV9	TRBJ1-5	CASSVDSNSNQPQHF
TRBV5-8	TRBJ2-7	CASRPATYEQYF
TRBV7-2	TRBJ2-7	CASSLEGGAGSYEQYF
TRBV11-2	TRBJ2-4	CASSRGGGGNIQYF
TRBV19	TRBJ1-2	CASSRDRSGYGYTF
TRBV9	TRBJ1-2	CASSPGHVLHGYTF
TRBV2	TRBJ1-5	CASSEKPLGGGEPQHF
TRBV18	TRBJ2-3	CASSPSSGGAGDTQYF
TRBV28	TRBJ1-2	CASSLYPGHRGYTF
TRBV7-2	TRBJ2-5	CASSQDRGAGTQYF
TRBV28	TRBJ1-5	CASSPHRGSEHF
TRBV6-5	TRBJ1-1	CASVGGETEAFF
TRBV28	TRBJ1-2	CASSLSHRGLGYGYTF
TRBV9	TRBJ1-2	CASSVGGMRQGLPNYGYTF
TRBV10-1	TRBJ2-3	CASSEGSRSGGRPNTQYF
TRBV15	TRBJ1-1	CATSRDLGGNTEAFF
TRBV18	TRBJ2-2	CASSLQGTGELFF
TRBV19	TRBJ1-4	CASSNLGVGEKLFF
TRBV29-1	TRBJ1-2	CSVPSIITEGGYTF
TRBV5-1	TRBJ1-3	CASSLGTGVASGNTIYF
TRBV18	TRBJ2-3	CASSPWGTSGTDTQYF
TRBV10-2	TRBJ2-7	CASRADRDSYEQYF
TRBV28	TRBJ1-5	CASTLSGQPQHF
TRBV7-2	TRBJ2-1	CASSLALVGGAIHEQFF
TRBV4-1	TRBJ2-1	CASSQEPLGAEQFF